Shown below are 7 T cell receptor beta chains from a single sample sequenced in a study of shared clonotypes between healthy human individuals. TCRdb's copy holds only in-frame clones and misses some; the assay was immunoSEQ multiplex PCR. The sample holds over 95,000 clones, around half seen once. Sequencing used PBMCs. These receptors came from a woman aged 40 to 50 in good health. Some clones in this sample may be carry-over from other donors' samples.

This clone showed up many times. V gene TRBV28 combines with J gene TRBJ2-7, with TRBD1 as a possible D gene (5 bases). V was pared by 5 bases and J by 11 bases, with 22 bases between. This CDR3 is built from 14 residues. The germline V gene encodes CDR1 MDHEN and CDR2 SYDVKM. The CDR3 bases are TGTGCCAGCAGTACCCCTCCGGGCGGTATAGGGGAGTACTTC. This sequence encodes CASSTPPGGIGEYF.

J is TRBJ2-7 and V is TRBV1; TRBD2 is the table's D call, not checked against the DNA. TRBV1 is annotated as a pseudogene. This CDR3 comprises 14 residues. CDR3 nucleotides: TGCACCAACCTGACCTCCTCGGGTCCTTACGAGCAGTACTTC. This codes for CTNLTSSGPYEQYF.

This clone has a handful of counts. This rearrangement joins TRBV29-1 to TRBJ2-1; D not resolved. V was trimmed by 8 bases and J by 8 bases, leaving 13 bases between them. Germline V gives CDR1 SQVTM, CDR2 ANQGSEA. This CDR3 is 11 amino acids long. The CDR3 nucleotides are TGCAGCCACTACTGGGCCTATGAGCAGTTCTTC. It encodes CSHYWAYEQFF.

This clone was detected ten times or more. The V and J genes are TRBV5-6 and TRBJ2-1; 9 nucleotides agree with TRBD2. Trimming at V came to 2 bases and at J to 7 bases, leaving 7 bases not matched to a gene. CDR3 length: 15 residues. Germline V CDR1 and CDR2: SGHDT, YYEEEE. The CDR3, as DNA: TGTGCCAGCAGCTTTAGCGGGAGTCTGGGGAATGAGCAGTTCTTC. Translation gives CASSFSGSLGNEQFF.

This clone has at least ten counts. The rearrangement uses TRBV7-7 and TRBJ2-5; TRBD1 matches 8 bases. The length of the CDR3 is 15 residues. The V gene's germline CDR1 is SSHAT and CDR2 FNYEAQ (reference sequence). V trimming: 1 base; J trimming: 2 bases; junction bases outside the gene matches: 3. The CDR3 nucleotides are TGTGCCAGCAGCTTAGGCGGACAGGGTCAAGAGACCCAGTACTTC. Its protein is CASSLGGQGQETQYF.

The chain recombines TRBV19 with TRBJ2-2; 10 positions agree with TRBD1. V trimming: 3 bases; J trimming: 4 bases; junction bases outside the gene matches: 2. The germline V gene has CDR1 LNHDA and CDR2 SQIVND (reference sequence). The CDR3 consists of 15 residues. The CDR3 DNA follows: TGTGCCAGTAGTATCCGGACAGGGGGCACCGGGGAGCTGTTTTTT. This encodes CASSIRTGGTGELFF.

This clone was found many times. The rearrangement joins TRBV5-1 to TRBJ2-6, with 9 bases lining up with TRBD1. CDR3 length: 17 residues. The V gene's germline CDR1 is SGHRS and CDR2 YFSETQ. V lost 7 bases, J lost 1 base, and 9 bases stayed unmatched. CDR3 sequence reads: CASATGTGFSGANVLTF. As DNA, the CDR3 is TGCGCCAGCGCGACCGGGACAGGGTTTTCTGGGGCCAACGTCCTGACTTTC.